This entry lists 11 T cell receptor beta chains sequenced from one sample in a study of blood T cell repertoires in COVID-19. Produced via immunoSEQ multiplex PCR; TCRdb's table is partial and in-frame only. The sample shows a few hundred thousand clones, approximately 87% of them seen only once. Sequenced sample: peripheral blood. The receptor source for this set is a man aged 60 to 69 who had recovered from COVID-19.

This chain links TRBV5-1 with TRBJ2-1; 10 bases map to TRBD2. From germline, CDR1 is SGHRS and CDR2 YFSETQ. The CDR3 runs to 15 residues. After removal of 0 bases from V and 9 bases from J, the junction contained 6 bases not matched to a gene. CDR3 sequence: CASSLVVAGGSEQFF. DNA for the CDR3: TGCGCCAGCAGCTTGGTAGTAGCGGGAGGATCTGAGCAGTTCTTC.

This clone has a single count. The V gene is TRBV15, the J gene TRBJ1-1, with D possibly matching TRBD1 (5 bases). With 1 base removed from V and 1 base from J, the gap between germline ends came to 10 bases. The length of the CDR3 is 15 residues. Per the germline V gene, CDR1 is LNHNV and CDR2 is YYDKDF (reference sequence). The CDR3 DNA follows: TGTGCCACCAGCAGAGCTCCTACAGGGAACACTGAAGCTTTCTTT. Protein: CATSRAPTGNTEAFF.

The rearrangement joins TRBV9 to TRBJ2-1; TRBD1 is a possible D gene (6 bases). This CDR3 spans 15 amino acids. Per the germline V gene, CDR1 is SGDLS and CDR2 is YYNGEE. Between the trimmed V and J ends, which lost 0 bases and 6 bases, there was a span of 13 bases. The CDR3 is CASSVAGNRANEQFF. In DNA form, the CDR3 reads TGTGCCAGCAGCGTAGCGGGGAACAGGGCCAATGAGCAGTTCTTC.

This chain joins TRBV14 and TRBJ2-1; 7 bases align to TRBD1. J lost 5 bases, V lost 1 base, and 2 bases had no gene match. The CDR3 runs 14 residues. CDR1 SGHDN and CDR2 FVKESK come from the germline V gene. The DNA for the CDR3 is TGTGCCAGCAGCCAAGGGGGACAGCACAATGAGCAGTTCTTC. Residues: CASSQGGQHNEQFF.

This clone was seen a few times. The genes are TRBV5-1 and TRBJ2-7; the match to TRBD1 covers 8 bases. Germline V CDR1 and CDR2: SGHRS, YFSETQ. CDR3 length: 14 amino acids. Trimming at V came to 6 bases and at J to 4 bases, leaving 9 bases not matched to a gene. CDR3 nucleotides: TGCGCCAGCAAGATTGGGCAGGGGGCTTACGAGCAGTACTTC. This codes for CASKIGQGAYEQYF.

Note on this clone: The identical CDR3 is also encoded by other nucleotide sequences in the sample. The chain employs TRBV6-1 and TRBJ1-5; D perhaps matches TRBD1 (5 bases). Germline V gene lookup returns CDR1 MNHNS and CDR2 SASEGT. The V and J ends lost 2 bases and 6 bases respectively, with 11 bases between them. This CDR3 comprises 14 residues. The CDR3: CASSERGNSQPQHF. The CDR3, as DNA: TGTGCCAGCAGTGAAAGGGGTAACAGTCAGCCCCAGCATTTT.

The rearrangement joins TRBV10-3 to TRBJ2-1; 7 positions match TRBD2. Germline lookup yields CDR1 ENHRY and CDR2 SYGVKD. The junction had 0 bases not matched to a gene; V was cut back by 4 bases and J by 9 bases. This CDR3 is 11 amino acids long. Written as DNA, the CDR3 is TGTGCCATCAGTGCGGGAGGTGAGCAGTTCTTC. Translation gives CAISAGGEQFF.

The chain joins TRBV19 to TRBJ1-5; 7 bases map to TRBD1. Germline V gene sequence: CDR1 LNHDA, CDR2 SQIVND (reference sequence). V was pared by 3 bases and J by 6 bases, with 8 bases of the junction left unmatched. The length of the CDR3 is 15 residues. The CDR3 loop reads CASSMAGSGGQPQHF. The CDR3 nucleotides read TGTGCCAGTAGTATGGCAGGGTCAGGGGGTCAGCCCCAGCATTTT.

This clone was seen more than once but under ten times. This sequence joins TRBV6-5 and TRBJ1-1; D not certain. CDR3 size: 15 residues. Germline CDR1 is MNHEY and CDR2 is SVGAGI. Trimming pared 0 bases from V and 2 bases from J, leaving 10 bases between. As DNA, the CDR3 is TGTGCCAGCAGTTACTCGAATCGGAGAAACACTGAAGCTTTCTTT. It specifies CASSYSNRRNTEAFF.

The genes are TRBV5-1 and TRBJ2-2; 9 bases match TRBD2. V shed 5 bases and J 1 base; nucleotides not matched to a gene: 3. Germline V gene lookup returns CDR1 SGHRS and CDR2 YFSETQ. The CDR3 spans 15 residues. The CDR3 coding sequence is TGCGCCAGCAGTAGCGGGGGCCTGAACACCGGGGAGCTGTTTTTT. As protein: CASSSGGLNTGELFF.

The rearrangement links TRBV18 to TRBJ1-4; no clear D gene. Looked up from germline, CDR1 is KGHSH and CDR2 is LQKENI. V lost 5 bases, J lost 6 bases, and 13 bases lay in between. The CDR3 has 14 amino acids. The CDR3 coding sequence is TGTGCCAGCTCAGATCAAGCCATGGATGAAAAACTGTTTTTT. Translation: CASSDQAMDEKLFF.